What follows describes a single T cell receptor beta chain. Between the trimmed V and J ends, which lost 8 bases and 11 bases, there was a span of 21 bases. The CDR3 is 13 residues long. Germline V gene sequence: CDR1 MDHEN, CDR2 SYDVKM. The data belong to a study of glioma-infiltrating T cells. The iRepertoire nested amplicon-rescue multiplex PCR amplified TCR alpha and beta CDR3s from RNA. From the multiplex PCR reads, TCRdb called clonotypes with MiXCR, one entry per CDR3 protein. Among about 9,200 distinct CDR3 sequences listed, about 50% were seen once. Sample: glioma tissue, nonneoplastic brain tissue, or PBMCs (not recorded which). This sequence was found in a human donor with low-grade glioma or glioblastoma, undergoing nonglioma brain surgery, or in good health (not recorded which). The chain has TRBV28 and TRBJ1-1; possibly TRBD1 for D (6 bases). DNA for the CDR3: TGTGCCAGCGAGTGGGGGGGGGCAGGGCAGGCTTTCTTT. It codes for CASEWGGAGQAFF.